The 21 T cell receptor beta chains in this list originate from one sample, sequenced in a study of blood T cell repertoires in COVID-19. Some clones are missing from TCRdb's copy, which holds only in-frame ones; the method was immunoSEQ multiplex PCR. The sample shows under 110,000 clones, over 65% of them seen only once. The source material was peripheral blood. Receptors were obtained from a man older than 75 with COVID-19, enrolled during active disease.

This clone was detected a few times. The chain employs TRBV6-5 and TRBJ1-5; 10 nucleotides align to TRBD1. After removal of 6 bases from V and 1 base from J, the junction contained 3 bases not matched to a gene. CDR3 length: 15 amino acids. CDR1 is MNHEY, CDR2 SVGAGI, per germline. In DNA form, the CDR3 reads TGTGCCAGCAGCTCGGGACAGGGGAGCAATCAGCCCCAGCATTTT. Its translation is CASSSGQGSNQPQHF.

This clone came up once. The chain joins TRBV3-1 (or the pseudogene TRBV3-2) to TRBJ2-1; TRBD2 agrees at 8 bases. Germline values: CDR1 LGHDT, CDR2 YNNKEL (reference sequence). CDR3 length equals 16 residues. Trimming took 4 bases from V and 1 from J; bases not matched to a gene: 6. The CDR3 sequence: CASSLRLAGSYNEQFF. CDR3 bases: TGTGCCAGCAGCCTCCGTTTAGCGGGATCCTACAATGAGCAGTTCTTC.

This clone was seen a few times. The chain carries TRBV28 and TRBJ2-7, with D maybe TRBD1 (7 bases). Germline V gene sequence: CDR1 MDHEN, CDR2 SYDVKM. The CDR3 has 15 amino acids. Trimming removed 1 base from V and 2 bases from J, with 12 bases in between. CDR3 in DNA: TGTGCCAGCAGTTTATTTGCAGGGGGGACCTACGAGCAGTACTTC. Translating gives CASSLFAGGTYEQYF.

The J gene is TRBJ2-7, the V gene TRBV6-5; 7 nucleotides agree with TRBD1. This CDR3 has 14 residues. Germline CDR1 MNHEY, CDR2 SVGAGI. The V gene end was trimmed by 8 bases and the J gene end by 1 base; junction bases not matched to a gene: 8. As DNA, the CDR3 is TGTGCCAGCCAAACAGGGGCAGGGTCCTACGAGCAGTACTTC. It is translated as CASQTGAGSYEQYF.

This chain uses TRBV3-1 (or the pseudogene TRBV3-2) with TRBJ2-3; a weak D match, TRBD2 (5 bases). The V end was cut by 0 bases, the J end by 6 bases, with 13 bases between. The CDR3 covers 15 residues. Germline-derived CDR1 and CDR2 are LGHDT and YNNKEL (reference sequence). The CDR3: CASSQESYRDDTQYF. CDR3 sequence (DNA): TGTGCCAGCAGCCAAGAATCCTATCGGGATGATACGCAGTATTTT.

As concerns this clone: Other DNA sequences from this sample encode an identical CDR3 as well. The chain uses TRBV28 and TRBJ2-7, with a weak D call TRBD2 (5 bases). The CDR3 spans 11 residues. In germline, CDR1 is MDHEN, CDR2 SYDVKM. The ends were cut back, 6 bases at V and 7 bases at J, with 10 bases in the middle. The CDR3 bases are TGTGCCAGCAGCCTTACTAGGGAGCAGTACTTC. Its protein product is CASSLTREQYF.

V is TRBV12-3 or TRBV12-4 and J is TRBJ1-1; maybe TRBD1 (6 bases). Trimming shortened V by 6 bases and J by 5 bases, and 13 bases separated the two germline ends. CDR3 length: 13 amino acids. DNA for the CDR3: TGTGCCAGCAGCGAACAGGGTTATACTGAAGCTTTCTTT. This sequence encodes CASSEQGYTEAFF.

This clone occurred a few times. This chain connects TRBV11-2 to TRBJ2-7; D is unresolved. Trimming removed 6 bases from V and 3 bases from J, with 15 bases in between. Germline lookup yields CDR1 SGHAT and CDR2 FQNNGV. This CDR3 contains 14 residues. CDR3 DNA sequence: TGTGCCAGCAGTCGTTTGCTAACGAACTACGAGCAGTACTTC. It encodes CASSRLLTNYEQYF.

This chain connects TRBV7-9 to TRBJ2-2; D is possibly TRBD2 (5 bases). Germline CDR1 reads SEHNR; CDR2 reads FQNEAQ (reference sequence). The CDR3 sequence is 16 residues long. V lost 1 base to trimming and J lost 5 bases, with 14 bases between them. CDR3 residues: CASSLVGGSGTGELFF. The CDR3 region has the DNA TGTGCCAGCAGCTTAGTAGGTGGGAGTGGAACCGGGGAGCTGTTTTTT.

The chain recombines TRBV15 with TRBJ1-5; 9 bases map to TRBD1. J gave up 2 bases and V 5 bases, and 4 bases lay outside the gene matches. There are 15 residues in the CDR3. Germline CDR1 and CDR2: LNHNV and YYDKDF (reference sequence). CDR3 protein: CATSSRTGGNQPQHF. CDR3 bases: TGTGCCACCAGCTCCAGGACAGGGGGCAATCAGCCCCAGCATTTT.

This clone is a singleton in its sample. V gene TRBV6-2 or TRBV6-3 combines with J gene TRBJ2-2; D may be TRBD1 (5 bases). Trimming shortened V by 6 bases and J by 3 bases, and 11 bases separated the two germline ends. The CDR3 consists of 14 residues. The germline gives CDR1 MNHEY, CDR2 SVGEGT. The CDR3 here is CASSRAGYTGELFF. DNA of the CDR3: TGTGCCAGCAGCAGGGCAGGGTACACCGGGGAGCTGTTTTTT.

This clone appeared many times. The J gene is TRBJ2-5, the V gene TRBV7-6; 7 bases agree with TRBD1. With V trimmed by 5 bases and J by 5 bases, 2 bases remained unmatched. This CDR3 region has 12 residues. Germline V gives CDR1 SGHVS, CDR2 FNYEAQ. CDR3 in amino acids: CASSKTGETQYF. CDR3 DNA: TGTGCCAGCAGCAAGACAGGGGAGACCCAGTACTTC.

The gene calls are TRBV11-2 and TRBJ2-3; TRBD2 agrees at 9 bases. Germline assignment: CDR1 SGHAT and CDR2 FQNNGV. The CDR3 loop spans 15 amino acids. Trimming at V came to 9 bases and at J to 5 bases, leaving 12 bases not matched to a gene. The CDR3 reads CARVTLAGMVDTQYF. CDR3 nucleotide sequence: TGTGCCAGGGTAACGCTAGCGGGGATGGTAGATACGCAGTATTTT.

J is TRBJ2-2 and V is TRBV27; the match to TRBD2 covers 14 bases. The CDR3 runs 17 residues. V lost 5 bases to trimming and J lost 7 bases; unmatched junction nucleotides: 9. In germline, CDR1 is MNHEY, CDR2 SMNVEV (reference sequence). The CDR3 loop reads CASSTPGLAGAGGELFF. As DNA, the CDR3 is TGTGCCAGCAGTACACCGGGACTAGCGGGAGCGGGCGGGGAGCTGTTTTTT.

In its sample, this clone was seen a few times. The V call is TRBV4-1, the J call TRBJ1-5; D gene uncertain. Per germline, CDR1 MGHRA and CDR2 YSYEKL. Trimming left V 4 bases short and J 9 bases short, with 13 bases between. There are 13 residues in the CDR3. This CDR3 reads CASSPADMWPQHF. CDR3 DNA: TGCGCCAGCAGCCCAGCCGACATGTGGCCCCAGCATTTT.

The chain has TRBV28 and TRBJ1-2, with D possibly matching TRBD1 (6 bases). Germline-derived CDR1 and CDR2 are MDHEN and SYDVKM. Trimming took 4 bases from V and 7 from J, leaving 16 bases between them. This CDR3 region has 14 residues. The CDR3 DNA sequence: TGTGCCAGCAGTTCCTTACTTTCAGGGGTTGGCTACACCTTC. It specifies CASSSLLSGVGYTF.

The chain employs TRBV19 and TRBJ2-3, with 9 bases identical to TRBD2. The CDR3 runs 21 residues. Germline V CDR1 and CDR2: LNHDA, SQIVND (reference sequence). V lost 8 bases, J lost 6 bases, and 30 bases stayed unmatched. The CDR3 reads CASFYYRRLAGTLILHDTQYF. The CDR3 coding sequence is TGTGCCAGTTTCTACTACCGTCGGCTAGCGGGAACCCTTATTCTTCACGATACGCAGTATTTT.

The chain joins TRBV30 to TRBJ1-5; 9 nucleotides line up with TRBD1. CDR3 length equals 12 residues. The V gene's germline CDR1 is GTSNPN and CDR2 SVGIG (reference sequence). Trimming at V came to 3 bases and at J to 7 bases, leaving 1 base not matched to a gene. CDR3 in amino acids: CAWRGQGQPQHF. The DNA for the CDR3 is TGTGCCTGGAGGGGACAGGGCCAGCCCCAGCATTTT.

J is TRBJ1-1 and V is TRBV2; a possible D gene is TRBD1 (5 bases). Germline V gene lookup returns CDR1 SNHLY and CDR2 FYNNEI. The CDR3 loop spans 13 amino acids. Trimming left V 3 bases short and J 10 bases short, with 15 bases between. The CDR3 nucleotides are TGTGCCAGCAGTGACAGGGCTGCAATCGGAGCTTTCTTT. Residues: CASSDRAAIGAFF.

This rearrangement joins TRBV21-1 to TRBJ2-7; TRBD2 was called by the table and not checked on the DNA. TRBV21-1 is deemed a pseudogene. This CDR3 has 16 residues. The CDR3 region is CASSRDSGDSSYEQYF. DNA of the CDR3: TGTGCCAGCAGTCGGGATAGCGGGGATAGCTCCTACGAGCAGTACTTC.

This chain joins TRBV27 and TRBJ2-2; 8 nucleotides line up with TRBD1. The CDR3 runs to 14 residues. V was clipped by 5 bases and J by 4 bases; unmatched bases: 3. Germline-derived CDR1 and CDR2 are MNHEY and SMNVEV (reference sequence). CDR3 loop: CASSRQGATGELFF. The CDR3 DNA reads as TGTGCCAGCAGTAGGCAGGGGGCCACCGGGGAGCTGTTTTTT.